A selection of T cell receptor beta chains follows, all from one sample in a study of blood T cells in healthy people across ages. In TCRdb, the 5' RACE reads were re-called with MiXCR into one record per CDR3 protein. The sample contains just under 750,000 distinct CDR3 sequences, around a fifth of which appear only once. The sample consisted of blood. The receptors here all came from a man between 65 and 85 years old in good health. Each CDR3 is given with its conserved first and last residue. The order of the fields is J gene, V gene, CDR3 protein.

TRBJ2-4 | TRBV20-1 | CSAPGLSLAKNIQYF
TRBJ1-5 | TRBV3-1 | CASSQAGGKSNQPQHF
TRBJ1-4 | TRBV28 | CASGNSATHEKLFF
TRBJ2-7 | TRBV10-1 | CASSDVAGPTAYEQYF
TRBJ1-2 | TRBV12-3/TRBV12-4 | CASSFRVIYGYTF
TRBJ2-1 | TRBV3-1 | CASSRASGRAPYNEQFF
TRBJ2-3 | TRBV7-2 | CASSLGPLSNTDTQYF
TRBJ2-5 | TRBV7-2 | CASSLAPRGGQETQYF
TRBJ2-5 | TRBV28 | CASSPGGVFQETQYF
TRBJ2-1 | TRBV9 | CASSALSGHSYNEQFF
TRBJ1-1 | TRBV27 | CASNKPGAGNTEAFF
TRBJ2-4 | TRBV6-2/TRBV6-3 | CASSYGGLAKNIQYF
TRBJ1-1 | TRBV20-1 | CSARDTGGASTEAFF
TRBJ2-4 | TRBV5-1 | CASSPGLAGEGIQYF
TRBJ2-7 | TRBV7-2 | CASSPVRVPYEQYF
TRBJ2-3 | TRBV2 | CASRAGGFADTQYF
TRBJ2-3 | TRBV5-1 | CTSSWRSDTQYF
TRBJ1-2 | TRBV6-1 | CASSDQLSGTGRYGYTF
TRBJ2-5 | TRBV29-1 | CSVTGTGGGKTQYF
TRBJ1-3 | TRBV7-2 | CASSADGYTIYF
TRBJ2-5 | TRBV20-1 | CSASAGTRAFLQYF
TRBJ1-6 | TRBV6-4 | CASSEDLDSPLHF
NA | TRBV20-1 | CSARVPLAGPLYEQYF
TRBJ2-3 | TRBV20-1 | CSAKRGVLGGGTDTQYF
TRBJ2-3 | TRBV6-5 | CASSYSTEPHHPQYF
TRBJ2-6 | TRBV11-2 | CARQIQDLTF
TRBJ1-2 | TRBV29-1 | CSVEERQREWGGYTF
TRBJ2-1 | TRBV29-1 | CSSQSTGPDGGEQFF